The 27 T cell receptor beta chains reported below all come from one sample, sequenced in a study of blood T cell repertoires in COVID-19 (TCRdb year 2020). Libraries were prepared through the immunoSEQ multiplex PCR assay. The source is immuneACCESS, and TCRdb retained only in-frame sequences with V and J called. Part of the clones is not carried over; for the studies checked, unresolved V genes explain less than half of this, and the remainder is unexplained. This sample holds around 210,000 clones; about 88% were observed only once. The ten largest make up over 15% of the sample. What was sequenced was peripheral blood. The source of these receptors is a man in his forties or fifties with COVID-19, enrolled during active disease.

CDR3 region: CASSPYEVPSGSADTQYF. The DNA for the CDR3 is TGTGCCAGCTCACCCTATGAGGTACCTAGCGGGAGCGCAGATACGCAGTATTTT. The chain employs TRBV18 and TRBJ2-3; the match to TRBD2 covers 10 bases. The length of the CDR3 is 18 residues. V was pared by 3 bases and J by 4 bases, with 13 bases of the junction left unmatched. Looked up from germline, CDR1 is KGHSH and CDR2 is LQKENI.

The genes are TRBV15 and TRBJ1-5; 8 nucleotides align to TRBD1. Looked up from germline, CDR1 is LNHNV and CDR2 is YYDKDF (reference sequence). Germline trimming cut 3 bases from V and 0 bases from J; bases unmatched to any gene: 1. The CDR3 is made up of 15 amino acids. The CDR3: CATSRGTGSNQPQHF. DNA of the CDR3: TGTGCCACCAGCAGGGGGACAGGTAGCAATCAGCCCCAGCATTTT.

J is TRBJ2-1 and V is TRBV24-1; 7 nucleotides agree with TRBD1. With 4 bases clipped from V and 7 bases from J, the junction kept 3 bases outside the gene matches. The CDR3 loop spans 13 amino acids. Germline V gives CDR1 KGHDR, CDR2 SFDVKD. CDR3 bases: TGTGCCACCAGTGACACGGACAGGAATGAGCAGTTCTTC. The encoded protein is CATSDTDRNEQFF.

This sequence joins TRBV15 and TRBJ2-7; tentatively, D is TRBD2 (6 bases). Looked up from germline, CDR1 is LNHNV and CDR2 is YYDKDF (reference sequence). The germline V and J ends were trimmed by 3 bases and 1 base, with 10 bases remaining between them. The CDR3 totals 14 residues. The CDR3 bases are TGTGCCACCAGCAGCCCCGGAGGGTCCTACGAGCAGTACTTC. Residues: CATSSPGGSYEQYF.

There are a few counts of this clone. Other DNA sequences in the same sample also yield this CDR3. The chain has TRBV5-1 and TRBJ1-5; D gene ambiguous. The CDR3 has 14 amino acids. Germline lookup yields CDR1 SGHRS and CDR2 YFSETQ. V was cut by 2 bases and J by 3 bases, with 9 bases left in between. The CDR3, as DNA: TGCGCCAGCAGCTTCGGAGACTCCAATCAGCCCCAGCATTTT. Protein: CASSFGDSNQPQHF.

The chain recombines TRBV6-2 or TRBV6-3 with TRBJ1-1, with D hard to call. The germline gives CDR1 MNHEY, CDR2 SVGEGT. V lost 4 bases and J 8 bases, leaving 17 bases between the germline ends. The length of the CDR3 is 14 residues. The CDR3 region is CASSSNKLLAEAFF. The DNA of the CDR3 is TGTGCCAGCAGTTCGAATAAGTTGCTGGCCGAAGCTTTCTTT.

The table lists this clone with a count of one. The CDR3 region is CASKSSGSYEQYF. The CDR3 DNA sequence: TGTGCCAGTAAATCCAGCGGGAGTTACGAGCAGTACTTC. The V and J genes are TRBV19 and TRBJ2-7, with TRBD2 matching over 8 bases. Germline values: CDR1 LNHDA, CDR2 SQIVND (reference sequence). Trimming at V came to 7 bases and at J to 4 bases, leaving 6 bases not matched to a gene. This CDR3 is 13 amino acids long.

The genes are TRBV11-2 and TRBJ2-2, with D maybe TRBD1 (6 bases). The CDR3 covers 18 residues. CDR1 and CDR2 (germline): SGHAT, FQNNGV. Trimming shortened V by 5 bases and J by 2 bases, and 21 bases separated the two germline ends. The CDR3, as DNA: TGTGCCAGCAGCGGGACACAAAGGACAGTAATTAACACCGGGGAGCTGTTTTTT. Its translation: CASSGTQRTVINTGELFF.

V gene TRBV5-8 combines with J gene TRBJ2-5, with TRBD1 identical over 7 bases. The ends lost 1 base at V and 0 bases at J; junction bases unmatched: 6. Germline CDR1 reads SGHTS; CDR2 reads YDEGEE. The CDR3 is 16 amino acids. The CDR3 loop reads CASSLFGRGYQETQYF. In DNA, the CDR3 is TGTGCCAGCAGCTTGTTCGGCAGGGGGTACCAAGAGACCCAGTACTTC.

The rearrangement uses TRBV5-1 and TRBJ1-1; 9 bases are shared with TRBD1. Germline V lookup: CDR1 SGHRS, CDR2 YFSETQ. The junction had 10 bases not matched to a gene; V was cut back by 4 bases and J by 6 bases. This CDR3 spans 15 amino acids. CDR3 coding DNA: TGCGCCAGCAGCGCAACCGGGACAGGGTTAGCTGAAGCTTTCTTT. This encodes CASSATGTGLAEAFF.

Concerning this clone itself: This sample also contains other DNA sequences that code for the same CDR3. This sequence joins TRBV28 and TRBJ1-5; TRBD1 is a possible D gene (5 bases). From germline, CDR1 is MDHEN and CDR2 SYDVKM. The V end lost 4 bases, the J end lost 4 bases, and 8 bases lay between the germline ends. The CDR3 sequence is 13 residues long. CDR3 sequence: CASSSGGNQPQHF. The CDR3 region has the DNA TGTGCCAGCAGTTCCGGGGGAAATCAGCCCCAGCATTTT.

The rearrangement links TRBV27 to TRBJ2-7, with 8 bases that match TRBD1. With 3 bases clipped from V and 1 base from J, the junction kept 2 bases outside the gene matches. CDR1 MNHEY and CDR2 SMNVEV come from the germline V gene (reference sequence). CDR3 size: 14 residues. The CDR3 DNA is TGTGCCAGCAGTTTTGGGACAGGTTCCTACGAGCAGTACTTC. Its protein is CASSFGTGSYEQYF.

The genes are TRBV28 and TRBJ1-3, with a weak D call TRBD1 (5 bases). Germline CDR1 MDHEN, CDR2 SYDVKM. There are 13 residues in the CDR3. Deletions cut 3 bases from V and 7 bases from J, with 10 bases between. The CDR3 DNA is TGTGCCAGCAGTTTCCGGGGGATGAACACCATATATTTT. Protein product: CASSFRGMNTIYF.

The chain has TRBV19 and TRBJ1-5; a possible D gene is TRBD1 (5 bases). From germline, CDR1 is LNHDA and CDR2 SQIVND (reference sequence). The CDR3 runs 15 residues. The V gene lost 7 bases and the J gene lost 3 bases, with 16 bases spanning the gap. CDR3 DNA sequence: TGTGCCAGTACCCCCGGTGCGGGGCTCAATCAGCCCCAGCATTTT. This encodes CASTPGAGLNQPQHF.

The CDR3 loop is CASSLVVAGGGETQYF. The DNA for the CDR3 is TGTGCCAGCAGCTTAGTGGTAGCGGGAGGGGGAGAGACCCAGTACTTC. V gene TRBV11-2 combines with J gene TRBJ2-5; TRBD2 matches 11 bases. The CDR3 runs to 16 residues. CDR1 SGHAT and CDR2 FQNNGV come from the germline V gene. V shed 1 base and J 4 bases; nucleotides not matched to a gene: 5.

The chain is built from TRBV28 and TRBJ2-1, with D possibly being TRBD1 (7 bases). The ends were cut back, 4 bases at V and 6 bases at J, with 16 bases in the middle. Germline V gene lookup returns CDR1 MDHEN and CDR2 SYDVKM. This CDR3 has 15 amino acids. The CDR3 DNA sequence: TGTGCCAGCAGTTCACAGGGGAGGAGTGGCAATGAGCAGTTCTTC. Translation: CASSSQGRSGNEQFF.

This rearrangement joins TRBV10-3 to TRBJ2-5; TRBD1 matches 7 bases. Unmatched junction bases numbered 7, after V lost 2 bases and J lost 4 bases. Germline V gene sequence: CDR1 ENHRY, CDR2 SYGVKD. The CDR3 consists of 15 residues. CDR3 residues: CAISEAGGESETQYF. The CDR3 DNA reads TGTGCCATCAGTGAGGCAGGGGGTGAGTCAGAGACCCAGTACTTC.

This chain uses TRBV5-6 with TRBJ2-7; D is unresolved. Trimming removed 0 bases from V and 0 bases from J, with 7 bases in between. The CDR3 loop spans 14 amino acids. Germline-derived CDR1 and CDR2 are SGHDT and YYEEEE. CDR3 amino acids: CASSLGGYSYEQYF. CDR3 nucleotides: TGTGCCAGCAGCTTGGGCGGATACTCCTACGAGCAGTACTTC.

The gene calls are TRBV6-2 or TRBV6-3 and TRBJ1-2, with D unresolved. The germline V gene encodes CDR1 MNHEY and CDR2 SVGEGT. Trimming removed 6 bases at V and 3 bases at J, with 8 bases between. The CDR3 loop spans 12 amino acids. This CDR3 is CASSPSDYGYTF. The CDR3 nucleotides are TGTGCCAGCAGCCCGTCGGACTATGGCTACACCTTC.

This clone was counted a single time. The chain carries TRBV7-9 and TRBJ2-7; TRBD1 is a possible D gene (5 bases). This CDR3 comprises 13 residues. The V gene's germline CDR1 is SEHNR and CDR2 FQNEAQ (reference sequence). Deletions cut 2 bases from V and 4 bases from J, with 9 bases between. In DNA form, the CDR3 reads TGTGCCAGCAGCTTAAGGGGTGGGTACGAGCAGTACTTC. Translation gives CASSLRGGYEQYF. Supplemented by reference TRBV7-9 and TRBJ2-7, the full variable domain reads DTGVSQNPRHKITKRGQNVTFRCDPISEHNRLYWYRQTLGQGPEFLTYFQNEAQLEKSRLLSDRFSAERPKGSFSTLEIQRTEQGDSAMYLCASSLRGGYEQYFGPGTRLTVT.

Regarding this clone: Without the conserved terminal phenylalanine or tryptophan, this CDR3 likely stems from a read error. The limits of the CDR3 on the DNA are not certain, so only TCRdb's listed CDR3 is given. The chain joins TRBV7-9 to TRBJ2-7; the D call in the table, TRBD2, was not verified against the DNA. The CDR3 length equals 14 residues, ends included. Per germline, CDR1 SEHNR and CDR2 FQNEAQ (reference sequence). The CDR3 is CASSLSLIAPIVNY.

The J gene is TRBJ2-5, the V gene TRBV2; 8 nucleotides line up with TRBD1. This CDR3 region has 14 residues. Germline V gene sequence: CDR1 SNHLY, CDR2 FYNNEI. V was pared by 3 bases and J by 4 bases, with 4 bases of the junction left unmatched. The CDR3: CASSDSRGPETQYF. CDR3 nucleotide sequence: TGTGCCAGCAGTGATTCCAGGGGGCCAGAGACCCAGTACTTC.

The chain recombines TRBV18 with TRBJ2-3, with TRBD1 identical over 8 bases. The V gene end was trimmed by 6 bases and the J gene end by 1 base; junction bases not matched to a gene: 3. The CDR3 is 14 amino acids. The germline V gene has CDR1 KGHSH and CDR2 LQKENI. The CDR3 here is CASSPTGGTDTQYF. In nucleotides, the CDR3 is TGTGCCAGCTCGCCGACAGGGGGCACAGATACGCAGTATTTT.

V is TRBV19 and J is TRBJ1-1; possible D gene TRBD1, 6 bases. The ends were cut back, 10 bases at V and 1 base at J, with 22 bases in the middle. Per germline, CDR1 LNHDA and CDR2 SQIVND (reference sequence). The CDR3 is 16 residues long. The CDR3 spells CATTRPAGAGNTEAFF. The DNA of the CDR3 is TGTGCCACCACCCGCCCCGCGGGGGCTGGGAACACTGAAGCTTTCTTT.

This rearrangement joins TRBV7-3 to TRBJ1-1; the match to TRBD1 covers 10 bases. There are 13 residues in the CDR3. The germline gives CDR1 SGHTA, CDR2 FQGTGA. Trimming removed 5 bases from V and 8 bases from J; junction bases left unmatched: 5. The CDR3 spells CASSKGQGMEAFF. The CDR3 nucleotides read TGTGCCAGCAGCAAGGGACAGGGGATGGAAGCTTTCTTT.

Remarks on this clone: This sequence may be a read error, since a much larger clone differs from it by one base. The gene calls are TRBV6-2 or TRBV6-3 and TRBJ2-3, with 14 bases identical to TRBD2. The V gene's germline CDR1 is MNHEY and CDR2 SVGEGT. J was trimmed by 4 bases and V by 6 bases; bases with no gene match: 3. The CDR3 covers 15 residues. The CDR3 loop is CASSRTSGRSDTQYF. CDR3 coding DNA: TGTGCCAGCAGCCGGACTAGCGGGAGGTCAGATACGCAGTATTTT.

This clone was found many times. The gene calls are TRBV5-6 and TRBJ1-2, with D perhaps matching TRBD1 (6 bases). The CDR3 totals 13 residues. Germline values: CDR1 SGHDT, CDR2 YYEEEE. Trimming pared 2 bases from V and 2 bases from J, leaving 7 bases between. In DNA, the CDR3 is TGTGCCAGCAGCTTTAGGGGGAACTATGGCTACACCTTC. Amino acids: CASSFRGNYGYTF. The variable domain in full, with the rest retrieved from reference TRBV5-6 and TRBJ1-2, is DAGVTQSPTHLIKTRGQQVTLRCSPKSGHDTVSWYQQALGQGPQFIFQYYEEEERQRGNFPDRFSGHQFPNYSSELNVNALLLGDSALYLCASSFRGNYGYTFGSGTRLTVV.